This is a list of T cell receptor beta chains from one sample in a study of blood T cell repertoires in COVID-19. Assay used: immunoSEQ multiplex PCR; TCRdb lists only in-frame clones, some missing. The sample consists of over 200,000 clones, more than 75% of them appearing once. Source material: PBMCs or T cells enriched from blood (not recorded which). The source of these receptors is a young man who had recovered from COVID-19. CDR3s include the opening cysteine and the closing phenylalanine or tryptophan. The D gene is left open where the match is weak. Size is stated for part of the rows, as once, few or many counts, or as a class when the clone is expanded.

TRBV2	TRBJ1-3	.	.	CASSRGIFGNTIYF	TGTGCCAGCAGTCGGGGGATCTTTGGAAACACCATATATTTT
TRBV7-6	TRBJ1-1	.	TRBD1	CASSFTGGGNTEAFF	TGTGCCAGCAGCTTTACAGGGGGCGGTAACACTGAAGCTTTCTTT
TRBV5-1	TRBJ2-1	.	TRBD2	CASSLVGLAGPSGSYNEQFF	TGCGCCAGCAGCTTGGTCGGACTAGCGGGGCCGTCAGGTTCCTACAATGAGCAGTTCTTC
TRBV6-5	TRBJ2-7	.	.	CASTPGVGYEQYF	TGTGCCAGCACACCGGGAGTCGGGTACGAGCAGTACTTC
TRBV30	TRBJ1-3	.	.	CAWSVIGTAGGNTIYF	TGTGCCTGGAGTGTAATCGGTACCGCGGGGGGAAACACCATATATTTT
TRBV2	TRBJ1-1	.	.	CASSRGQLMNTEAFF	TGTGCCAGCAGTCGCGGACAGTTGATGAACACTGAAGCTTTCTTT
TRBV9	TRBJ2-1	.	.	CASSVSRGAGNEQFF	TGTGCCAGCAGCGTTAGTCGGGGGGCCGGGAATGAGCAGTTCTTC
TRBV27	TRBJ1-4	once	.	CASSLSRNEKLFF	TGTGCCAGCAGTTTATCCAGGAATGAAAAACTGTTTTTT
TRBV7-9	TRBJ2-1	few	.	CASSERGGYGYNEQFF	TGTGCCAGCAGCGAGCGTGGGGGGTACGGATACAATGAGCAGTTCTTC
TRBV27	TRBJ2-3	.	.	CASRGGLYYTDTQYF	TGTGCCAGCAGGGGGGGACTCTATTACACAGATACGCAGTATTTT
TRBV7-3	TRBJ2-3	.	TRBD2	CASSKQAGTVDTQYF	TGTGCCAGCAGCAAGCAAGCGGGAACGGTAGATACGCAGTATTTT
TRBV2	TRBJ2-1	.	TRBD2	CASRGGFGNEQFF	TGTGCCAGCCGGGGGGGATTTGGCAATGAGCAGTTCTTC
TRBV19	TRBJ2-5	once	TRBD2	CASSISSGGETQYF	TGTGCCAGTAGTATATCTAGCGGGGGAGAGACCCAGTACTTC
TRBV5-4	TRBJ1-1	.	.	CASSLLANTEAFF	TGTGCCAGCAGCTTGTTGGCGAACACTGAAGCTTTCTTT
TRBV6-5	TRBJ2-7	once	TRBD1	CASKTQTGEYEQYF	TGTGCCAGCAAGACTCAGACAGGGGAATACGAGCAGTACTTC
TRBV12-3/TRBV12-4	TRBJ2-5	.	.	CASSLFGEETQYF	TGTGCCAGCAGTTTGTTCGGGGAAGAGACCCAGTACTTC
TRBV4-2	TRBJ2-3	.	.	CASSQGLIRTTDTQYF	TGTGCCAGCAGCCAAGGATTGATTCGGACAACAGATACGCAGTATTTT
TRBV2	TRBJ2-7	.	.	CASMNPRVYEQYF	TGTGCCAGCATGAACCCCAGGGTTTACGAGCAGTACTTC
TRBV11-2	TRBJ2-1	.	.	CASSLERFLGQFF	TGTGCCAGCAGCTTAGAGAGGTTTCTAGGGCAGTTCTTC
TRBV5-1	TRBJ1-1	.	TRBD1	CASTDRTGNTEAFF	TGCGCCAGCACCGACCGGACAGGGAACACTGAAGCTTTCTTT
TRBV19	TRBJ2-2	.	.	CASSIRARGNTGELFF	TGTGCCAGTAGTATAAGGGCCAGGGGGAACACCGGGGAGCTGTTTTTT
TRBV3-1/TRBV3-2	TRBJ2-1	.	TRBD2	CASRPNSGLAGYEQFF	TGTGCCAGCAGACCTAACTCCGGACTAGCGGGATATGAGCAGTTCTTC
TRBV9	TRBJ2-1	.	.	CASSVVPSGEQFF	TGTGCCAGCAGCGTAGTACCCAGCGGTGAGCAGTTCTTC
TRBV5-6	TRBJ2-3	.	TRBD2	CASSSRGSGVPDTQYF	TGTGCCAGCAGCTCCCGGGGTAGCGGGGTCCCAGATACGCAGTATTTT
TRBV19	TRBJ1-5	.	.	CASSIFAGPNQPQHF	TGTGCCAGTAGTATTTTCGCAGGGCCCAATCAGCCCCAGCATTTT
TRBV2	TRBJ2-1	.	.	CASSARDSPKKIYNEQFF	TGTGCCAGCAGCGCAAGGGACTCCCCAAAGAAAATCTACAATGAGCAGTTCTTC
TRBV5-4	TRBJ1-4	.	TRBD1	CASSGGQGGSWELFF	TGTGCCAGCAGCGGAGGACAGGGGGGTAGTTGGGAACTGTTTTTT
TRBV15	TRBJ2-6	.	.	CATSRDTDSGANVLTF	TGTGCCACCAGCAGAGATACTGACTCTGGGGCCAACGTCCTGACTTTC
TRBV12-5	TRBJ1-2	.	TRBD1	CASGLVLLRTGDYGYTF	TGTGCTAGTGGTTTGGTCCTCCTTCGGACAGGGGACTATGGCTACACCTTC
TRBV27	TRBJ1-2	once	.	CASSLSGGGRGYTF	TGTGCCAGCAGTTTAAGTGGCGGGGGCAGGGGCTACACCTTC
TRBV12-5	TRBJ2-7	.	.	CASGLFSAYEQYF	TGTGCTAGTGGTTTGTTCAGTGCCTACGAGCAGTACTTC
TRBV12-3/TRBV12-4	TRBJ1-1	.	.	CASSHTGNTEAFF	TGTGCCAGCAGTCACACAGGGAACACTGAAGCTTTCTTT
TRBV3-1/TRBV3-2	TRBJ2-2	.	TRBD2	CASSQISGGPNTGELFF	TGTGCCAGCAGCCAAATTAGCGGGGGCCCAAACACCGGGGAGCTGTTTTTT
TRBV4-1	TRBJ2-7	.	.	CASSQEAEGIYEQYF	TGCGCCAGCAGCCAAGAGGCGGAGGGTATCTACGAGCAGTACTTC
TRBV18	TRBJ2-5	.	TRBD1	CASSPSPGQGKTQYF	TGTGCCAGCTCACCCTCCCCGGGACAGGGGAAGACCCAGTACTTC
TRBV9	TRBJ1-2	.	TRBD1	CASSVDTGGRTFYGYTF	TGTGCCAGCAGCGTAGATACAGGGGGGCGAACCTTCTATGGCTACACCTTC
TRBV12-3/TRBV12-4	TRBJ1-1	.	.	CASRDTGNTEAFF	TGTGCCAGCAGAGATACAGGGAACACTGAAGCTTTCTTT
TRBV10-3	TRBJ2-2	.	.	CAIGRTDVVGELFF	TGTGCCATAGGGCGGACAGACGTAGTCGGGGAGCTGTTTTTT
TRBV30	TRBJ2-1	.	.	CAHNGGDPNEQFF	TGTGCCCACAACGGAGGGGACCCCAATGAGCAGTTCTTC
TRBV7-8	TRBJ2-5	.	TRBD2	CASSLARLAGSETQYF	TGTGCCAGCAGCTTAGCGAGACTAGCGGGGTCAGAGACCCAGTACTTC
TRBV7-2	TRBJ1-6	.	TRBD1	CASSLRWKTGVNSPLHF	TGTGCCAGCAGCTTAAGATGGAAGACAGGGGTTAATTCACCCCTCCACTTT
TRBV3-1/TRBV3-2	TRBJ1-3	.	TRBD1	CASSQATGAGNTIYF	TGTGCCAGCAGCCAGGCGACAGGGGCGGGGAACACCATATATTTT
TRBV30	TRBJ2-3	.	.	CACLGRGASTDTQYF	TGTGCCTGCCTGGGGCGCGGAGCTAGCACAGATACGCAGTATTTT
TRBV12-3/TRBV12-4	TRBJ2-7	.	.	CASRGGTYEQYF	TGTGCCAGTCGGGGCGGGACCTACGAGCAGTACTTC
TRBV12-5	TRBJ1-2	.	.	CASVAGKYNYGYTF	TGTGCTAGTGTAGCGGGGAAATACAACTATGGCTACACCTTC